Listed below are T cell receptor beta chains from one sample, sequenced in a study of blood T cell repertoires in COVID-19. Repertoires were generated with immunoSEQ multiplex PCR, while TCRdb's copy carries only in-frame clones and drops some. This sample has around 250,000 clones, with around four fifths found just once. Material for sequencing was peripheral blood. These receptors were obtained from a man aged 25 to 40 who had recovered from COVID-19. Each CDR3 is given with its conserved first and last residue. The D gene is left open where the match is weak. Clone size is stated in some rows and not others, as once, few, many or a class when expanded.

J	V	D	length	size	DNA	CDR3
TRBJ1-2	TRBV28	-	12	once	TGTGCCAGCAGTCCTCTGTACTATGGCTACACCTTC	CASSPLYYGYTF
TRBJ1-2	TRBV5-4	TRBD1	15	-	TGTGCCAGCAGCCTTTGGACAGGGGGCGGCCCGGGCTACACCTTC	CASSLWTGGGPGYTF
TRBJ1-2	TRBV18	TRBD1	17	-	TGTGCCAGCTCACCAGCGAGAACTACAGGGGTAAACTATGGCTACACCTTC	CASSPARTTGVNYGYTF
TRBJ2-3	TRBV19	-	14	once	TGTGCCAGTAGTATAAACGGCGGCGGTGATACGCAGTATTTT	CASSINGGGDTQYF
TRBJ1-2	TRBV28	TRBD1	15	-	TGTGCCAGCGGAACCGCGGGACAGGGTTACTATGGCTACACCTTC	CASGTAGQGYYGYTF
TRBJ1-1	TRBV7-3	TRBD1	14	once	TGTGCCAGCAGCTCCCGACAGGGTCGGACTGAAGCTTTCTTT	CASSSRQGRTEAFF
TRBJ1-1	TRBV20-1	TRBD1	15	once	TGCAGTGCTAGTCGACAGGGTCCTGGGAACACTGAAGCTTTCTTT	CSASRQGPGNTEAFF
TRBJ2-3	TRBV6-5	TRBD1	15	once	TGTGCCAGCAGTACGGGACAGGGCCTCCCAGATACGCAGTATTTT	CASSTGQGLPDTQYF
TRBJ2-1	TRBV7-9	TRBD1	12	-	TGTGCCAGCAGCTTAATAGAGACAGGGGAGTTCTTC	CASSLIETGEFF
TRBJ1-1	TRBV7-6	TRBD1	15	-	TGTGCCAGCAGCCAGGGGGTAGGGGGGACCACTGAAGCTTTCTTT	CASSQGVGGTTEAFF
TRBJ1-4	TRBV13	TRBD1	17	-	TGTGCCAGCAGTATCGGACAGGGGGCTTCGGCTAATGAAAAACTGTTTTTT	CASSIGQGASANEKLFF
TRBJ1-3	TRBV6-5	TRBD1	16	-	TGTGCCAGCAGTTACACCCAGGGGGGCTCTGGAAACACCATATATTTT	CASSYTQGGSGNTIYF
TRBJ2-6	TRBV6-5	TRBD1	16	-	TGTGCCAGCAGTTACAAGACAGGGTTTGGGGCCAACGTCCTGACTTTC	CASSYKTGFGANVLTF
TRBJ1-6	TRBV10-2	-	16	-	TGCGCCAGCAGTGAGTCGGCGGGGGGGCGACAATCACCCCTCCACTTT	CASSESAGGRQSPLHF
TRBJ2-1	TRBV2	TRBD2	13	-	TGTGCCACCAAGCGGGGGAATCGCAATGAGCAGTTCTTC	CATKRGNRNEQFF
TRBJ1-4	TRBV7-2	TRBD1	15	-	TGTGCCAGCAGGTTGCCGGGACAGGGCCATGAAAAACTGTTTTTT	CASRLPGQGHEKLFF
TRBJ1-2	TRBV19	TRBD1	15	-	TGTGCCAGTAGTATAGCCTTGGGACAGGGCTATGGCTACACCTTC	CASSIALGQGYGYTF
TRBJ1-4	TRBV7-8	TRBD1	15	-	TGTGCCAGCAGCCCGCGAGGGACAGCTAATGAAAAACTGTTTTTT	CASSPRGTANEKLFF
TRBJ2-3	TRBV2	-	13	-	TGTGCCAGCAGGAGCCAGTCAGGAGATACGCAGTATTTT	CASRSQSGDTQYF
TRBJ2-5	TRBV5-1	TRBD2	17	-	TGCGCCAGCAGCTTGTTAGGACTAGCGGGGGGTCAAGAGACCCAGTACTTC	CASSLLGLAGGQETQYF
TRBJ2-3	TRBV24-1	TRBD2	17	-	TGTGCCACCAGTGACCCAGTTCTTGGGGGGGGAGCAGATACGCAGTATTTT	CATSDPVLGGGADTQYF
TRBJ2-1	TRBV6-1	-	15	-	TGTGCCAGCAGTGAATGGCTAGCGACGGAGGATGAGCAGTTCTTC	CASSEWLATEDEQFF
TRBJ2-3	TRBV12-3/TRBV12-4	-	11	-	TGTGCCTCAGGCCACACAGATACGCAGTATTTT	CASGHTDTQYF
TRBJ1-1	TRBV19	-	18	-	TGTGCCAGTAGTATAGGGTCAGTTGGGGCAACGGGTGACACTGAAGCTTTCTTT	CASSIGSVGATGDTEAFF
TRBJ2-3	TRBV11-2	TRBD2	16	-	TGTGCCAGCAGCCTTAACATAGCGGGGTACACAGATACGCAGTATTTT	CASSLNIAGYTDTQYF
TRBJ1-2	TRBV12-3/TRBV12-4	-	12	-	TGTGCCAGCAGTTTCTGGGGGGATGGCTACACCTTC	CASSFWGDGYTF
TRBJ2-3	TRBV7-3	-	15	-	TGTGCCAGCAGCTTAACTACGGGGGTGAAAGATACGCAGTATTTT	CASSLTTGVKDTQYF
TRBJ2-5	TRBV6-6	TRBD1	13	-	TGTGCCACCGGGACAGGGGGTGGGGAGACCCAGTACTTC	CATGTGGGETQYF
TRBJ1-6	TRBV12-3/TRBV12-4	-	13	once	TGTGCCAGCAGTTTCGACTTTAGGTCACCCCTCCACTTT	CASSFDFRSPLHF
TRBJ2-3	TRBV6-1	-	18	-	TGTGCCAGCAGTGAAGCGGTACCACCCCTACAGAGCACAGATACGCAGTATTTT	CASSEAVPPLQSTDTQYF
TRBJ2-5	TRBV6-2/TRBV6-3	TRBD1	14	-	TGTGCCAGCAGTTCCCCAGACAGGGGAGAGACCCAGTACTTC	CASSSPDRGETQYF